This TCR beta chain was identified in a study of blood T cells in healthy people across ages. CDR1 and CDR2 from the germline V gene are KGHSH and LQKENI. Trimming took 1 base from V and 5 from J, leaving 8 bases between them. The CDR3 spans 13 residues. This clonotype was observed a single time. A minimum of 6 micrograms of total RNA was extracted per sample. It was with a sample-barcoded 5' primer and a J-beta primer mix that a second PCR of roughly 7 to 12 cycles was run. TCRdb redid the calling of the 5' RACE reads with MiXCR, one entry per CDR3 protein. Of hundreds of thousands of distinct CDR3 sequences listed, around 45% are singletons.

V usage is TRBV18 and J usage is TRBJ2-5; the D gene could be TRBD1 or TRBD2 (5 bases each). Sequenced: blood. This clonotype was obtained from a man older than 75 in good health. The CDR3 sequence: CASSPRGDETQYF. The CDR3, as DNA: TGTGCCAGCTCACCACGAGGGGATGAGACCCAGTACTTC.